The 23 T cell receptor beta chains presented below share a single source sample, sequenced in a study of cytomegalovirus exposure and HLA in healthy donors. PCR used 60 Vbeta primers and 13 Jbeta primers. The assay was immunoSEQ multiplex PCR, and TCRdb's table has in-frame clones only and misses some. This repertoire shows fewer than 200,000 clones, approximately 78% found once; its top ten account for approximately 2%. Sequences were obtained from PBMCs. The source of these receptors is a woman aged 18-29 years in good health and CMV-seronegative.

This sequence joins TRBV27 and TRBJ2-5; D may be TRBD1 (6 bases). V was cut by 2 bases and J by 11 bases, with 15 bases left in between. CDR1 is MNHEY, CDR2 SMNVEV, per germline (reference sequence). The CDR3 is made up of 13 amino acids. This chain's CDR3 is CASSLMQGLVQYF. The CDR3 DNA sequence: TGTGCCAGCAGTTTAATGCAGGGGTTAGTGCAGTACTTC.

This clone was picked up a small number of times. The CDR3 sequence: CASSPRQGAKISYEQYF. The CDR3 bases are TGTGCCAGCTCACCACGACAGGGGGCAAAAATCTCCTACGAGCAGTACTTC. This chain joins TRBV18 and TRBJ2-7, with 10 bases identical to TRBD1. J lost 0 bases, V lost 1 base, and 6 bases had no gene match. The CDR3 runs to 17 residues. Germline V gene sequence: CDR1 KGHSH, CDR2 LQKENI. Based on the CDR3 plus reference TRBV18 and TRBJ2-7, the full variable domain is NAGVMQNPRHLVRRRGQEARLRCSPMKGHSHVYWYRQLPEEGLKFMVYLQKENIIDESGMPKERFSAEFPKEGPSILRIQQVVRGDSAAYFCASSPRQGAKISYEQYFGPGTRLTVT.

The V and J genes are TRBV27 and TRBJ2-1; the D gene is possibly TRBD1 (5 bases). The V gene lost 8 bases and the J gene lost 6 bases, with 14 bases spanning the gap. The CDR3 spans 13 residues. The V gene's germline CDR1 is MNHEY and CDR2 SMNVEV (reference sequence). The CDR3 sequence is CASGPGRGNEQFF. In DNA form, the CDR3 reads TGTGCCAGCGGGCCGGGTAGGGGCAATGAGCAGTTCTTC.

The gene calls are TRBV28 and TRBJ1-1, with TRBD1 matching 7 bases. V shed 5 bases, J shed 11 bases, and the junction held 11 bases outside the gene matches. Germline V gives CDR1 MDHEN, CDR2 SYDVKM. The CDR3 runs to 13 residues. This CDR3 is CASSQNRGLRAFF. The DNA for the CDR3 is TGTGCCAGCAGTCAAAACAGGGGCTTGAGGGCTTTCTTT.

The chain carries TRBV15 and TRBJ2-3; 9 positions match TRBD1. V dropped 4 bases and J dropped 2; count of bases not matched to a gene: 4. This CDR3 contains 15 residues. Germline-derived CDR1 and CDR2 are LNHNV and YYDKDF (reference sequence). The CDR3 coding sequence is TGTGCCACCAGCATAGGGGACAGGGACACAGATACGCAGTATTTT. It encodes CATSIGDRDTDTQYF. The whole variable domain, remainder taken from reference TRBV15 and TRBJ2-3, is DAMVIQNPRYQVTQFGKPVTLSCSQTLNHNVMYWYQQKSSQAPKLLFHYYDKDFNNEADTPDNFQSRRPNTSFCFLDIRSPGLGDTAMYLCATSIGDRDTDTQYFGPGTRLTVL.

The gene calls are TRBV30 and TRBJ1-5; 9 bases align to TRBD1. This CDR3 region has 15 residues. CDR1 GTSNPN and CDR2 SVGIG come from the germline V gene (reference sequence). Germline trimming cut 0 bases from V and 4 bases from J; bases unmatched to any gene: 4. The CDR3 DNA reads TGTGCCTGGAGTGTACAGGGACAGGGAAATCAGCCCCAGCATTTT. It translates to CAWSVQGQGNQPQHF.

V usage is TRBV9 and J usage is TRBJ1-3; D possibly corresponds to TRBD1 (6 bases). Trimming pared 4 bases from V and 0 bases from J, leaving 17 bases between. CDR3 length: 17 amino acids. The V gene's germline CDR1 is SGDLS and CDR2 YYNGEE. The DNA for the CDR3 is TGTGCCAGCAGCCCGGGAGGGGGTCCGGACTCTGGAAACACCATATATTTT. Translation: CASSPGGGPDSGNTIYF. Combining the CDR3 with reference TRBV9 and TRBJ1-3 gives the whole variable domain DSGVTQTPKHLITATGQRVTLRCSPRSGDLSVYWYQQSLDQGLQFLIQYYNGEERAKGNILERFSAQQFPDLHSELNLSSLELGDSALYFCASSPGGGPDSGNTIYFGEGSWLTVV.

This clone was detected only once. The chain couples TRBV11-2 to TRBJ2-7; no clear D. The V gene's germline CDR1 is SGHAT and CDR2 FQNNGV. Between the trimmed V and J ends, which lost 0 bases and 3 bases, there was a span of 12 bases. The CDR3 is 15 residues long. The CDR3: CASSLEFFPGYEQYF. The CDR3 coding sequence is TGTGCCAGCAGCTTAGAGTTTTTCCCGGGCTACGAGCAGTACTTC.

The chain uses TRBV7-2 and TRBJ2-3; D is ambiguous. The CDR3 is 16 amino acids. Germline V CDR1 and CDR2: SGHTA, FQGNSA. V dropped 4 bases and J dropped 3 bases, with 17 bases sitting between them. The CDR3, as DNA: TGTGCCAGCAGCTCCCTCATGGAAGCGAGGACAGATACGCAGTATTTT. Residues: CASSSLMEARTDTQYF.

The chain has TRBV4-2 and TRBJ1-6; D gene uncertain. The CDR3 runs to 14 residues. Trimming removed 1 base at V and 7 bases at J, with 8 bases between. Per the germline V gene, CDR1 is LGHNA and CDR2 is YNFKEQ. The CDR3 region is CASSQVTENSPLHF. CDR3 nucleotides: TGTGCCAGCAGCCAAGTTACAGAGAATTCACCCCTCCACTTT.

The rearrangement links TRBV2 to TRBJ1-2; weak D call: TRBD1 (5 bases). Germline lookup yields CDR1 SNHLY and CDR2 FYNNEI. The V end was cut by 2 bases, the J end by 4 bases, with 8 bases between. The CDR3 is made up of 13 amino acids. The CDR3 sequence: CASSERGPYGYTF. CDR3 in DNA: TGTGCCAGCAGTGAAAGGGGCCCCTATGGCTACACCTTC.

The chain combines TRBV6-1 with TRBJ1-1; 7 bases align to TRBD1. V lost 4 bases and J lost 0; bases outside the gene matches: 5. Germline assignment: CDR1 MNHNS and CDR2 SASEGT. This CDR3 spans 15 amino acids. CDR3: CASSVSRGVNTEAFF. The CDR3, as DNA: TGTGCCAGCAGTGTGAGCAGGGGGGTGAACACTGAAGCTTTCTTT.

The gene calls are TRBV15 and TRBJ2-7; maybe TRBD1 (6 bases). The CDR3 length is 17 residues. Between the trimmed V and J ends, which lost 5 bases and 2 bases, there was a span of 22 bases. CDR1 LNHNV and CDR2 YYDKDF come from the germline V gene (reference sequence). As DNA, the CDR3 is TGTGCCACCAGCTTCGAACTGATCGCAGGGGTTCCCTACGAGCAGTACTTC. Residues: CATSFELIAGVPYEQYF.

The chain employs TRBV28 and TRBJ2-3; D may be TRBD1 (6 bases). The V end lost 3 bases, the J end lost 1 base, and 11 bases lay between the germline ends. The germline V gene encodes CDR1 MDHEN and CDR2 SYDVKM. The CDR3 consists of 15 residues. CDR3 in amino acids: CASSLSQGGTDTQYF. DNA for the CDR3: TGTGCCAGCAGTTTGTCACAGGGTGGCACAGATACGCAGTATTTT.

This chain links TRBV7-3 with TRBJ2-6; tentatively, D is TRBD1 (6 bases). This CDR3 is built from 18 residues. The germline gives CDR1 SGHTA, CDR2 FQGTGA. The ends were cut back, 5 bases at V and 2 bases at J, with 19 bases in the middle. CDR3 region: CASSPVGGQPAGANVLTF. The CDR3 DNA is TGTGCCAGCAGCCCCGTTGGCGGACAGCCAGCTGGGGCCAACGTCCTGACTTTC.

CDR3 in DNA: TGTGCCAGCAAGACTAGACTTGCTAATGAAAAACTGTTTTTT. This encodes CASKTRLANEKLFF. The chain recombines TRBV6-1 with TRBJ1-4; D is uncertain. Trimming took off 7 bases at V and 3 bases at J, with 12 bases between the two ends. CDR3 length: 14 amino acids. Germline CDR1 and CDR2: MNHNS and SASEGT.

The gene calls are TRBV10-2 and TRBJ2-1; D not certain. The germline gives CDR1 WSHSY, CDR2 SAAADI. V was pared by 6 bases and J by 6 bases, with 9 bases between. The CDR3 covers 12 residues. CDR3 in amino acids: CASSASLNEQFF. The CDR3 DNA is TGCGCCAGCAGCGCGTCACTCAATGAGCAGTTCTTC.

V usage is TRBV6-6 and J usage is TRBJ2-4, with 9 bases that match TRBD1. The CDR3 runs 16 residues. Losses at the gene ends were 4 bases for V and 2 bases for J; bases not matched to a gene: 6. The germline V gene encodes CDR1 MNHNY and CDR2 SVGAGI (reference sequence). The CDR3 nucleotides are TGTGCCAGCAGTTTCACAGGGGGCATTACCAAAAACATTCAGTACTTC. Translating it yields CASSFTGGITKNIQYF.

The chain carries TRBV7-3 and TRBJ1-2; possible D gene TRBD1, 6 bases. The V end was cut by 0 bases, the J end by 8 bases, with 10 bases between. This CDR3 has 13 amino acids. The germline gives CDR1 SGHTA, CDR2 FQGTGA. CDR3: CASSLTPQGGYTF. CDR3 bases: TGTGCCAGCAGCTTAACACCACAGGGAGGCTACACCTTC.

This chain joins TRBV15 and TRBJ1-6; TRBD1 matches at 9 bases. The germline V gene encodes CDR1 LNHNV and CDR2 YYDKDF (reference sequence). The CDR3 has 15 residues. The junction had 3 bases not matched to a gene; V was cut back by 1 base and J by 8 bases. The CDR3 loop reads CATSRATGGHSPLHF. In nucleotides, the CDR3 is TGTGCCACCAGCAGAGCGACAGGGGGTCATTCACCCCTCCACTTT.

This clone was seen at least ten times. The V gene is TRBV19, the J gene TRBJ1-1; 8 positions agree with TRBD1. V dropped 5 bases and J dropped 2; count of bases not matched to a gene: 19. CDR1 LNHDA and CDR2 SQIVND come from the germline V gene (reference sequence). CDR3 length equals 19 residues. CDR3 sequence: CASSPSWTGSLNPNTEAFF. CDR3 nucleotides: TGTGCCAGTAGTCCTTCCTGGACAGGGTCTTTGAACCCCAACACTGAAGCTTTCTTT.

The J gene is TRBJ1-2, the V gene TRBV9, with TRBD1 matching 7 bases. The CDR3 totals 17 residues. V was pared by 4 bases and J by 3 bases, with 15 bases of the junction left unmatched. The germline V gene encodes CDR1 SGDLS and CDR2 YYNGEE. The CDR3 DNA reads as TGTGCCAGCAGCCCTCAGGGCGACAGGGCGAACCACTATGGCTACACCTTC. Protein product: CASSPQGDRANHYGYTF.

The chain carries TRBV7-6 and TRBJ2-2; D gene ambiguous. Germline assignment: CDR1 SGHVS and CDR2 FNYEAQ. Trimming cost V 1 base and J 7 bases, with 4 bases left between them. The length of the CDR3 is 12 residues. The CDR3 region is CASSLERGELFF. Written as DNA, the CDR3 is TGTGCCAGCAGCTTAGAGCGCGGGGAGCTGTTTTTT.